One and the same sample provided the 30 T cell receptor beta chains below, sequenced in a study of blood T cell repertoires in COVID-19. Measured with immunoSEQ multiplex PCR; TCRdb has only the in-frame clones, and not every one. The top ten clones hold approximately 3.4% of a sample with around 60,000 clones, about 85% of them seen once. The sample comprised peripheral blood. The origin of the receptors is an elderly woman with acute or convalescent COVID-19.

This clone was counted only a few times. This chain uses TRBV6-2 or TRBV6-3 with TRBJ1-2; 7 nucleotides agree with TRBD1. Germline V CDR1 and CDR2: MNHEY, SVGEGT. The CDR3 length is 15 residues. Unmatched junction bases numbered 9, after V lost 2 bases and J lost 6 bases. CDR3 in DNA: TGTGCCAGCAGTTACACCGGGACAGCCCTCAATGGCTACACCTTC. Its translation is CASSYTGTALNGYTF.

This CDR3 reads CATSEVTGHGYTF. CDR3 coding DNA: TGTGCCACCAGTGAGGTGACAGGGCATGGCTACACCTTC. V usage is TRBV24-1 and J usage is TRBJ1-2; 7 bases agree with TRBD1. This CDR3 has 13 residues. Trimming at V came to 4 bases and at J to 6 bases, leaving 4 bases not matched to a gene. The germline V gene encodes CDR1 KGHDR and CDR2 SFDVKD.

J is TRBJ1-2 and V is TRBV5-1; TRBD1 might be the D (6 bases). The CDR3 has 14 residues. Trimming shortened V by 0 bases and J by 8 bases, and 14 bases separated the two germline ends. Per germline, CDR1 SGHRS and CDR2 YFSETQ. The chain's CDR3 is CASSLEWAGDGYTF. The DNA of the CDR3 is TGCGCCAGCAGCTTGGAGTGGGCAGGGGACGGCTACACCTTC.

V is TRBV18 and J is TRBJ2-7, with 9 bases fitting TRBD2. The CDR3 runs 14 residues. CDR1 and CDR2 (germline): KGHSH, LQKENI. Trimming removed 3 bases from V and 6 bases from J; junction bases left unmatched: 6. The CDR3 loop is CASSPGREGREQYF. CDR3 sequence (DNA): TGTGCCAGCTCACCGGGGCGGGAGGGCCGCGAGCAGTACTTC.

This clone was found once. V gene TRBV28 combines with J gene TRBJ2-1, with 7 bases lining up with TRBD1. This CDR3 spans 16 amino acids. Per the germline V gene, CDR1 is MDHEN and CDR2 is SYDVKM. The V gene end was trimmed by 5 bases and the J gene end by 4 bases; junction bases not matched to a gene: 11. The CDR3 DNA follows: TGTGCCAGCAGTACATGGGGGCAGGGGGTGTACAATGAGCAGTTCTTC. It yields the protein CASSTWGQGVYNEQFF.

The DNA of the CDR3 is TGTGCCAGCAGCTTGGGCCCCAGCGGGGAGCTGTTTTTT. Protein: CASSLGPSGELFF. This chain connects TRBV13 to TRBJ2-2; D unresolved. Germline V gene lookup returns CDR1 PRHDT and CDR2 FYEKMQ (reference sequence). With 3 bases removed from V and 7 bases from J, the gap between germline ends came to 9 bases. CDR3 length equals 13 residues.

This clone was found once. The chain is built from TRBV4-1 and TRBJ1-4; 11 nucleotides align to TRBD1. Germline V gene lookup returns CDR1 MGHRA and CDR2 YSYEKL. The CDR3 runs 15 residues. Losses at the gene ends were 1 base for V and 8 bases for J; bases not matched to a gene: 3. The CDR3, as DNA: TGCGCCAGCAGCCAAGTAGGGACAGGGGGAGAAAAACTGTTTTTT. Its protein is CASSQVGTGGEKLFF.

The rearrangement joins TRBV18 to TRBJ1-5; a possible D gene is TRBD1 (5 bases). The CDR3 extends over 14 amino acids. V was cut by 3 bases and J by 2 bases, with 8 bases left in between. CDR1 is KGHSH and CDR2 is LQKENI in the germline V gene. The CDR3 loop is CASSPSTGNQPQHF. The CDR3 bases are TGTGCCAGCTCACCTTCGACAGGCAATCAGCCCCAGCATTTT.

This clone has just a few counts. The chain carries TRBV2 and TRBJ2-1; 10 positions agree with TRBD2. Trimming took 6 bases from V and 2 from J; bases not matched to a gene: 7. From germline, CDR1 is SNHLY and CDR2 FYNNEI. The CDR3 runs 16 residues. CDR3 sequence reads: CASSPLSGGAYNEQFF. In DNA, the CDR3 is TGTGCCAGCAGCCCCTTGAGCGGGGGGGCCTACAATGAGCAGTTCTTC. The full variable domain, rest sourced from reference TRBV2 and TRBJ2-1, is EPEVTQTPSHQVTQMGQEVILRCVPISNHLYFYWYRQILGQKVEFLVSFYNNEISEKSEIFDDQFSVERPDGSNFTLKIRSTKLEDSAMYFCASSPLSGGAYNEQFFGPGTRLTVL.

This clone was seen once. The chain joins TRBV6-5 to TRBJ2-7; D unclear. The CDR3 is 16 amino acids. V shed 0 bases and J shed 3 bases, with 15 bases lying between them. Germline assignment: CDR1 MNHEY and CDR2 SVGAGI. The CDR3 DNA reads as TGTGCCAGCAGTTACTCACGAGGTCGCGCGGACTACGAGCAGTACTTC. Amino acids: CASSYSRGRADYEQYF.

The CDR3 reads CASSLQASTDTQYF. The DNA for the CDR3 is TGCGCCAGCAGCTTACAGGCTAGCACAGATACGCAGTATTTT. The gene calls are TRBV5-1 and TRBJ2-3, with D possibly being TRBD1 (5 bases). The germline V gene encodes CDR1 SGHRS and CDR2 YFSETQ. Trimming cost V 2 bases and J 0 bases, with 7 bases left between them. This CDR3 has 14 amino acids. Combining the CDR3 with reference TRBV5-1 and TRBJ2-3 gives the whole variable domain KAGVTQTPRYLIKTRGQQVTLSCSPISGHRSVSWYQQTPGQGLQFLFEYFSETQRNKGNFPGRFSGRQFSNSRSEMNVSTLELGDSALYLCASSLQASTDTQYFGPGTRLTVL.

The CDR3 spells CASSLASGSAGELFF. The CDR3 nucleotides are TGCGCCAGCAGCTTGGCGAGCGGGAGCGCCGGGGAGCTGTTTTTT. The rearrangement links TRBV5-1 to TRBJ2-2; 8 bases align to TRBD2. With 0 bases clipped from V and 6 bases from J, the junction kept 4 bases outside the gene matches. CDR1 and CDR2 (germline): SGHRS, YFSETQ. CDR3 size: 15 residues.

Here the CDR3 reads CASSEALASGGVGGGTGELFF. The CDR3 DNA is TGTGCCAGCAGTGAAGCCCTGGCTAGCGGGGGGGTGGGAGGAGGCACCGGGGAGCTGTTTTTT. This chain connects TRBV6-1 to TRBJ2-2, with 12 bases fitting TRBD2. Germline V CDR1 and CDR2: MNHNS, SASEGT. This CDR3 has 21 amino acids. With 0 bases clipped from V and 4 bases from J, the junction kept 15 bases outside the gene matches.

The rearrangement joins TRBV28 to TRBJ1-4; tentative D call: TRBD1 (6 bases). This CDR3 has 14 residues. The germline V gene encodes CDR1 MDHEN and CDR2 SYDVKM. Trimming took off 8 bases at V and 5 bases at J, with 15 bases between the two ends. Here the CDR3 reads CASVNGGANEKLFF. Written as DNA, the CDR3 is TGTGCCAGCGTGAATGGGGGGGCCAATGAAAAACTGTTTTTT.

This sequence joins TRBV4-1 and TRBJ2-7; D gene uncertain. This CDR3 has 14 residues. With 6 bases removed from V and 1 base from J, the gap between germline ends came to 13 bases. In germline, CDR1 is MGHRA, CDR2 YSYEKL. CDR3 in amino acids: CASRYERLSYEQYF. The CDR3 DNA sequence: TGCGCCAGCAGGTACGAGCGTTTGTCCTACGAGCAGTACTTC.

V and J are TRBV9 and TRBJ2-5; 7 positions agree with TRBD2. The CDR3 totals 18 residues. Germline CDR1 SGDLS, CDR2 YYNGEE. V shed 0 bases and J 2 bases; nucleotides not matched to a gene: 13. DNA for the CDR3: TGTGCCAGCAGCGTAGATCCAGCGGGGTTTACTCTTCAAGAGACCCAGTACTTC. It codes for CASSVDPAGFTLQETQYF.

This chain connects TRBV6-2 or TRBV6-3 to TRBJ1-5; 11 nucleotides align to TRBD1. The CDR3 has 18 residues. V shed 2 bases and J 0 bases; nucleotides not matched to a gene: 6. Germline V lookup: CDR1 MNHEY, CDR2 SVGEGT. The CDR3 sequence is CASSYGTGGGYSNQPQHF. The CDR3 DNA reads TGTGCCAGCAGTTACGGGACAGGGGGTGGATATAGCAATCAGCCCCAGCATTTT.

This chain joins TRBV6-2 or TRBV6-3 and TRBJ2-7, with 8 bases aligning to TRBD1. The V gene's germline CDR1 is MNHEY and CDR2 SVGEGT. With V trimmed by 6 bases and J by 6 bases, 7 bases remained unmatched. The CDR3 has 13 amino acids. CDR3 sequence: CASSRGQGPEQYF. The CDR3 DNA is TGTGCCAGCAGCCGCGGACAGGGCCCCGAGCAGTACTTC.

The J gene is TRBJ2-3, the V gene TRBV4-3; possibly TRBD1 for D (7 bases). Trimming removed 0 bases from V and 4 bases from J, with 14 bases in between. There are 16 residues in the CDR3. The germline V gene encodes CDR1 LGHNA and CDR2 YSLEER. The CDR3 sequence: CASSQDLGGGADTQYF. The DNA for the CDR3 is TGCGCCAGCAGCCAAGATCTAGGAGGGGGCGCAGATACGCAGTATTTT.

This sequence joins TRBV5-4 and TRBJ1-2; TRBD1 matches at 7 bases. The V and J ends lost 0 bases and 4 bases, in that order; junction bases with no gene match: 6. CDR3 length: 15 residues. CDR1 is SGHNT, CDR2 YYREEE, per germline (reference sequence). Here the CDR3 DNA reads TGTGCCAGCAGCTTGGGCACAGGGGACCCCTATGGCTACACCTTC. Translation: CASSLGTGDPYGYTF.

The V and J genes are TRBV19 and TRBJ1-5; 10 nucleotides align to TRBD1. Looked up from germline, CDR1 is LNHDA and CDR2 is SQIVND (reference sequence). V lost 4 bases and J lost 3; bases outside the gene matches: 6. CDR3 size: 16 residues. CDR3 in amino acids: CASSTRDRGNNQPQHF. CDR3 bases: TGTGCCAGTAGTACCCGGGACAGGGGCAACAATCAGCCCCAGCATTTT. The full variable domain, in which reference TRBV19 and TRBJ1-5 provide the parts outside the CDR3, is DGGITQSPKYLFRKEGQNVTLSCEQNLNHDAMYWYRQDPGQGLRLIYYSQIVNDFQKGDIAEGYSVSREKKESFPLTVTSAQKNPTAFYLCASSTRDRGNNQPQHFGDGTRLSIL.

V gene TRBV7-7 combines with J gene TRBJ2-7; D perhaps matches TRBD2 (5 bases). The germline V and J ends were trimmed by 1 base and 6 bases, with 22 bases remaining between them. Germline CDR1 and CDR2: SSHAT and FNYEAQ (reference sequence). CDR3 length equals 17 residues. The CDR3 here is CASSLGSRGNRCCEQYF. CDR3 sequence (DNA): TGTGCCAGCAGCTTAGGATCTAGAGGGAACAGATGTTGCGAGCAGTACTTC.

The chain uses TRBV6-1 and TRBJ1-4; a weak D match, TRBD1 (6 bases). The V and J ends lost 1 base and 7 bases respectively, with 10 bases between them. The CDR3 is 14 residues long. The germline gives CDR1 MNHNS, CDR2 SASEGT. Here the CDR3 reads CASSEDRVSEKLFF. In DNA, the CDR3 is TGTGCCAGCAGTGAAGACAGGGTTTCTGAAAAACTGTTTTTT.

The V gene is TRBV5-1, the J gene TRBJ2-1; a weak D match, TRBD2 (6 bases). V was trimmed by 6 bases and J by 0 bases, leaving 13 bases between them. The CDR3 sequence is 15 residues long. The germline V gene has CDR1 SGHRS and CDR2 YFSETQ. DNA for the CDR3: TGCGCCAGCAATACCGGGACTGGCTCCTACAATGAGCAGTTCTTC. Its protein is CASNTGTGSYNEQFF.

The chain carries TRBV5-6 and TRBJ1-4; D unresolved. The CDR3 spans 13 residues. Trimming stripped 4 bases from V and 5 bases from J, with 9 bases between. Germline lookup yields CDR1 SGHDT and CDR2 YYEEEE. The CDR3 loop reads CASSPAVNEKLFF. The CDR3 DNA sequence: TGTGCCAGCAGCCCGGCGGTGAATGAAAAACTGTTTTTT.

This chain links TRBV7-2 with TRBJ2-5; 13 bases line up with TRBD2. The V and J ends lost 1 base and 4 bases, in that order; junction bases with no gene match: 6. Germline values: CDR1 SGHTA, CDR2 FQGNSA. The CDR3 sequence is 17 residues long. CDR3 residues: CASSLVARTSGGETQYF. The CDR3 DNA is TGTGCCAGCAGCTTAGTGGCAAGGACTAGCGGGGGAGAGACCCAGTACTTC.

The CDR3 nucleotides are TGTGCCAGCAGCGAAAGGGGGCGAAACACCATATATTTT. This encodes CASSERGRNTIYF. The V call is TRBV9, the J call TRBJ1-3; TRBD1 aligns across 7 bases. CDR3 length: 13 amino acids. V lost 3 bases and J lost 5; bases outside the gene matches: 2. Germline CDR1 SGDLS, CDR2 YYNGEE.

This clone showed up just once. The V and J genes are TRBV5-1 and TRBJ2-1; 11 positions agree with TRBD2. Trimming took 1 base from V and 4 from J; bases not matched to a gene: 7. This CDR3 is 17 amino acids long. Germline V lookup: CDR1 SGHRS, CDR2 YFSETQ. The CDR3 nucleotides read TGCGCCAGCAGCTTGTTTACGGGGACTAGCGGATACAATGAGCAGTTCTTC. This encodes CASSLFTGTSGYNEQFF.

This clone turned up a few times. The rearrangement uses TRBV7-8 and TRBJ1-4; possibly TRBD1 for D (6 bases). The V and J ends lost 5 bases and 2 bases respectively, with 12 bases between them. Germline CDR1 and CDR2: SGHVS and FQNEAQ. CDR3 length: 15 residues. The CDR3 region has the DNA TGTGCCAGCAGCACCTACAGGGCCACTAATGAAAAACTGTTTTTT. Protein product: CASSTYRATNEKLFF.

The CDR3 here is CASSFQSARGQYF. Here the CDR3 DNA reads TGTGCCAGCAGTTTTCAGTCCGCTCGAGGGCAGTACTTC. The chain joins TRBV12-3 or TRBV12-4 to TRBJ2-7; unclear D gene. V shed 3 bases and J shed 9 bases, with 15 bases lying between them. This CDR3 has 13 amino acids.